The sequence of this TCR beta chain was determined in a study of OX40 agonist ivuxolimab in advanced cancers. Libraries were prepared by immunoSEQ multiplex PCR; TCRdb keeps only in-frame clonotypes and omits some of them. The sample has roughly 62,000 clones; 80% to 90% are singletons. The germline gives CDR1 SGHVS, CDR2 FNYEAQ. The CDR3 is 16 amino acids. Trimming at V came to 5 bases and at J to 1 base, leaving 9 bases not matched to a gene. To note about this clone: Its specificity is unknown.

Points from the study as a whole: Some nonresponders additionally presented with little normalized T-cell clonal expansion. Mean expanded clone counts were higher in CD8+ than CD4+ T cells.

Blood sampling was done at baseline, cycle 4 day 1, and cycle 7 day 1. This clonotype was obtained from an adult with an advanced solid tumor such as melanoma, head and neck, liver or kidney cancer. The rearrangement uses TRBV7-6 and TRBJ2-7; TRBD1 matches at 9 bases. The sequencing used CD4+ or CD8+ T cells sorted from blood, collected in a trial of the OX40 agonist ivuxolimab. The CDR3 loop reads CASSQAGTGPSYEQYF. The CDR3, as DNA: TGTGCCAGCAGCCAGGCCGGGACAGGGCCATCCTACGAGCAGTACTTC.